One and the same sample provided the 6 T cell receptor beta chains below, sequenced in a study of T-cell memory formation after mild COVID-19. TCRdb analysed the 5' RACE reads with MiXCR anew, one entry per CDR3 protein. Among 270,000 or so distinct CDR3 sequences listed, 16% were seen once. The specimen sequenced was PBMCs or a T cell subset sorted from them (not recorded which). These TCRs come from a man aged 18 to 35 who had mild COVID-19 (a few samples of this study predate the infection). Cell type and time point are not known.

The chain has TRBV4-3 and TRBJ1-6, with TRBD1 matching 7 bases. The junction had 6 bases not matched to a gene; V was cut back by 4 bases and J by 6 bases. This CDR3 spans 15 amino acids. From germline, CDR1 is LGHNA and CDR2 YSLEER. The CDR3 coding sequence is TGCGCCAGCAGCCTGGGAGGGGGCCCTAATTCACCCCTCCACTTT. Translating gives CASSLGGGPNSPLHF.

This clonotype was seen a handful of times. V usage is TRBV29-1 and J usage is TRBJ2-5; no reliable D call. Trimming took off 3 bases at V and 5 bases at J, with 10 bases between the two ends. The germline V gene encodes CDR1 SQVTM and CDR2 ANQGSEA. CDR3 size: 12 residues. The CDR3 coding sequence is TGCAGCGTTGAGGAGAAGAGGGAGACCCAGTACTTC. This sequence encodes CSVEEKRETQYF.

This clonotype came up once. The rearrangement links TRBV6-1 to TRBJ1-5; no firm D call. Between the trimmed V and J ends, which lost 2 bases and 5 bases, there was a span of 1 base. Germline V gene data show CDR1 as MNHNS and CDR2 as SASEGT. The CDR3 has 11 residues. This CDR3 reads CASSEHQPQHF. DNA for the CDR3: TGTGCCAGCAGTGAACATCAGCCCCAGCATTTT.

This chain uses TRBV12-3 or TRBV12-4 with TRBJ2-3, with D unclear. The germline V and J ends were trimmed by 5 bases and 1 base, with 10 bases remaining between them. The length of the CDR3 is 14 residues. The CDR3 here is CASSPGYGTDTQYF. DNA of the CDR3: TGTGCCAGCAGTCCAGGTTACGGCACAGATACGCAGTATTTT.

Only a few counts were recorded for this clonotype. This chain connects TRBV6-1 to TRBJ2-6; possible D gene TRBD1, 6 bases. With 6 bases removed from V and 2 bases from J, the gap between germline ends came to 11 bases. Germline V gene sequence: CDR1 MNHNS, CDR2 SASEGT. The CDR3 length is 15 residues. The CDR3 is CASRTGPPGANVLTF. The DNA of the CDR3 is TGTGCCAGCAGGACAGGACCTCCTGGGGCCAACGTCCTGACTTTC.

The J gene is TRBJ1-1, the V gene TRBV2, with D possibly being TRBD1 (5 bases). The CDR3 consists of 13 residues. Germline CDR1 SNHLY, CDR2 FYNNEI. Between the trimmed V and J ends, which lost 6 bases and 4 bases, there was a span of 12 bases. The CDR3 nucleotides are TGTGCCAGCAGACAGGAGAGTGGCACTGAAGCTTTCTTT. Translation gives CASRQESGTEAFF.